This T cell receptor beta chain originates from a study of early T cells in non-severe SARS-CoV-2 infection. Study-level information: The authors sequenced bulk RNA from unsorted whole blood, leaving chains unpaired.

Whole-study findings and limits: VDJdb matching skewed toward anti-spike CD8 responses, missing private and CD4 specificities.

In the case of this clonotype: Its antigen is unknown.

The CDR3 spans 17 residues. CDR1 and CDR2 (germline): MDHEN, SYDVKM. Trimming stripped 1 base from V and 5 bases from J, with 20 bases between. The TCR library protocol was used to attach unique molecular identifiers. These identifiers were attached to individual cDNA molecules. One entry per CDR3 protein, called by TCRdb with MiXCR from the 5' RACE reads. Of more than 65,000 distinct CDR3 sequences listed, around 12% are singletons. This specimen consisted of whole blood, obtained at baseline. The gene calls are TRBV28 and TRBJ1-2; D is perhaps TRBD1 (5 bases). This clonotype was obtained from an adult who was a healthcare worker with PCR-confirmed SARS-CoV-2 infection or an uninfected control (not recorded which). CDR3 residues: CASSLFAVGQATYGYTF. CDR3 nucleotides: TGTGCCAGCAGTTTATTCGCGGTGGGGCAGGCGACTTATGGCTACACCTTC.